One sample yielded the 26 T cell receptor beta chains listed below, sequenced in a study of T cell clonality in common variable immunodeficiency. Generated by immunoSEQ multiplex PCR, the TCRdb table keeps only in-frame clones and is missing some. This sample carries roughly 70,000 clones, none of them present only once. The source material was peripheral blood mononuclear cells. These TCRs come from a person aged 18 to 70 in good health.

This clone was picked up many times. From the germline J gene comes the end of the CDR3, since the read stops 3 residues before it. The rearrangement joins TRBV20-1 to TRBJ2-7, with 13 nucleotides matching TRBD2. The CDR3 length is 15 residues. In germline, CDR1 is DFQATT, CDR2 SNEGSKA (reference sequence). V gave up 3 bases and J gave up 4 bases; unmatched junction bases: 6. Incomplete CDR3 DNA: TGCAGTGCTAGGGGGACTAGCGGGAATTGGTACGAG. Its translation: CSARGTSGNWYE. The full-length CDR3 reads as CSARGTSGNWYEQYF.

This clone was seen at least ten times. The read is 3 residues too short to cover the CDR3 end, so that end is filled in from the germline J gene. The chain is built from TRBV19 and TRBJ1-2; 8 bases are a match to TRBD1. After removal of 10 bases from V and 4 bases from J, the junction contained 5 bases not matched to a gene. Germline V lookup: CDR1 LNHDA, CDR2 SQIVND (reference sequence). The CDR3 has 12 amino acids. The DNA read from the CDR3 is TGTGCCACCTCGGACAGGGCCTATGGC. This codes for CATSDRAYG. In full, the CDR3 reads CATSDRAYGYTF.

The table lists this clone with many counts. The sequence runs out 3 residues before the end of the CDR3; the remainder is reconstructed from the germline J gene. The chain carries TRBV5-1 and TRBJ2-1; D unresolved. With 0 bases removed from V and 5 bases from J, the gap between germline ends came to 12 bases. This CDR3 has 15 amino acids. Germline lookup yields CDR1 SGHRS and CDR2 YFSETQ. The part of the CDR3 DNA that was read is TGCGCCAGCAGCTTGGCATCGGGTTTTAACAATGAG. Protein product: CASSLASGFNNE. The whole CDR3 is CASSLASGFNNEQFF.

There are many counts of this clone. The CDR3 region is CSARGAGANVLTF. CDR3 DNA (partial): TGCAGTGCTCGGGGGGCTGGGGCCAACGTC. V gene TRBV20-1 combines with J gene TRBJ2-6; the match to TRBD2 covers 7 bases. The read finishes 3 residues shy of the CDR3 end, and the germline J gene is used to complete it. Unmatched junction bases numbered 0, after V lost 5 bases and J lost 2 bases. Per the germline V gene, CDR1 is DFQATT and CDR2 is SNEGSKA (reference sequence). CDR3 length equals 13 residues.

On this clone itself: The read ends 3 residues early relative to the CDR3; the germline J gene fills the gap. The genes are TRBV5-4 and TRBJ2-7; 12 bases line up with TRBD1. The J segment lost 4 bases and the V segment lost 4 bases, leaving 6 bases of the junction unmatched. The CDR3 extends over 15 amino acids. CDR1 and CDR2 (germline): SGHNT, YYREEE (reference sequence). The CDR3 spells CASSTGQGALYEQYF. CDR3 DNA (partial): TGTGCCAGCAGCACGGGACAGGGGGCATTATACGAG.

Comment on this clone: From the germline J gene comes the end of the CDR3, since the read stops 3 residues before it. This sequence joins TRBV19 and TRBJ1-2; D is perhaps TRBD1 (5 bases). The germline V gene has CDR1 LNHDA and CDR2 SQIVND (reference sequence). V shed 5 bases and J shed 4 bases, with 11 bases lying between them. This CDR3 contains 13 residues. This chain's CDR3 is CASSPGTSYGYTF. The DNA read from the CDR3 is TGTGCCAGTAGTCCCGGGACTTCCTATGGC. The variable domain in full, with the rest retrieved from reference TRBV19 and TRBJ1-2, is DGGITQSPKYLFRKEGQNVTLSCEQNLNHDAMYWYRQDPGQGLRLIYYSQIVNDFQKGDIAEGYSVSREKKESFPLTVTSAQKNPTAFYLCASSPGTSYGYTFGSGTRLTVV.

In this sample, this clone turned up many times. The missing CDR3 end, 3 residues past where the read stops, is filled in from the germline J gene. The chain recombines TRBV2 with TRBJ2-1, with D unresolved. The CDR3 is 13 amino acids. V lost 7 bases to trimming and J lost 6 bases, with 13 bases between them. Germline loops: CDR1 SNHLY, CDR2 FYNNEI. The CDR3 reads CASNFIGGNEQFF. The DNA read from the CDR3 is TGTGCCAGCAATTTCATTGGCGGCAATGAG.

In its sample, this clone was seen many times. The read is 3 residues too short to cover the CDR3 end, so that end is filled in from the germline J gene. The genes are TRBV10-3 and TRBJ2-6; tentatively, D is TRBD1 (5 bases). The V end was cut by 3 bases, the J end by 0 bases, with 12 bases between. The CDR3 runs 17 residues. Per germline, CDR1 ENHRY and CDR2 SYGVKD. The CDR3 bases that were read are TGTGCCATCAGTGACCAGGGTAGATCCTCTGGGGCCAACGTC. Residues: CAISDQGRSSGANV. The entire CDR3 protein reads CAISDQGRSSGANVLTF.

In the case of this clone: The read ends 3 residues before the CDR3 terminus; that terminus is restored from the germline J gene. V usage is TRBV19 and J usage is TRBJ2-1, with TRBD2 matching 8 bases. Germline CDR1 reads LNHDA; CDR2 reads SQIVND (reference sequence). V lost 2 bases, J lost 2 bases, and 2 bases stayed unmatched. The CDR3 length is 15 residues. The DNA read from the CDR3 is TGTGCCAGTAGTATAAGCGGGAGCGCCTACAATGAG. It is translated as CASSISGSAYNE. The entire CDR3 sequence reads CASSISGSAYNEQFF. The full variable domain, its missing parts supplied by reference TRBV19 and TRBJ2-1, is DGGITQSPKYLFRKEGQNVTLSCEQNLNHDAMYWYRQDPGQGLRLIYYSQIVNDFQKGDIAEGYSVSREKKESFPLTVTSAQKNPTAFYLCASSISGSAYNEQFFGPGTRLTVL.

CDR3 residues: CASSAPGLAGLTQYF. Partial CDR3 DNA: TGTGCCAGCAGTGCCCCGGGACTAGCGGGGTTAACC. The chain recombines TRBV25-1 with TRBJ2-5; 13 bases are a match to TRBD2. The read ends 3 residues shy of where the CDR3 ends; the end is completed using the germline J gene. The CDR3 spans 15 residues. The germline V gene has CDR1 MGHDK and CDR2 SYGVNS.

This clone was detected ten times or more. The read ends 3 residues shy of where the CDR3 ends; the end is completed using the germline J gene. The chain has TRBV5-1 and TRBJ2-5, with 10 nucleotides matching TRBD2. CDR3 length: 16 residues. Germline values: CDR1 SGHRS, CDR2 YFSETQ. The V and J ends lost 4 bases and 5 bases, in that order; junction bases with no gene match: 11. The sequenced CDR3 bases are TGCGCCAGCAGCCCGGGGCCTAGCGGGAGATTGGAGACC. It encodes CASSPGPSGRLET. The entire CDR3 is CASSPGPSGRLETQYF.

This clone was seen ten or more times. The sequenced CDR3 bases are TGCGCCAGCAGCTCGGGCGGGGGGGCTAGGAGCTCCTACGAG. This gives the protein CASSSGGGARSSYE. The CDR3 as a whole reads CASSSGGGARSSYEQYF. The rearrangement uses TRBV5-1 and TRBJ2-7, with 9 nucleotides matching TRBD2. Sequencing ends 3 residues short of the CDR3 end; the germline J gene provides the rest. The V gene's germline CDR1 is SGHRS and CDR2 YFSETQ. Trimming removed 3 bases from V and 0 bases from J; junction bases left unmatched: 10. CDR3 length: 17 residues.

In its sample, this clone was seen many times. Read data end 3 residues before the CDR3 end; the end is taken from the germline J gene. This chain connects TRBV18 to TRBJ2-3; no clear D gene. Germline V gives CDR1 KGHSH, CDR2 LQKENI. The CDR3 totals 11 residues. The V end was cut by 3 bases, the J end by 4 bases, with 2 bases between. CDR3 loop: CASSPADTQYF. CDR3 bases read: TGTGCCAGCTCACCCGCAGATACG. Drawing the rest from reference TRBV18 and TRBJ2-3, the complete variable domain is NAGVMQNPRHLVRRRGQEARLRCSPMKGHSHVYWYRQLPEEGLKFMVYLQKENIIDESGMPKERFSAEFPKEGPSILRIQQVVRGDSAAYFCASSPADTQYFGPGTRLTVL.

The sample holds many counts of this clone. The read ends 3 residues before the CDR3 terminus; that terminus is restored from the germline J gene. The genes are TRBV6-1 and TRBJ1-2; D gene unclear. Looked up from germline, CDR1 is MNHNS and CDR2 is SASEGT. This CDR3 comprises 13 residues. CDR3 sequence: CASSEVSVTRYTF. The sequenced CDR3 bases are TGTGCCAGCAGTGAAGTGTCAGTTACGCGC.

This clone has at least ten counts. The CDR3 extends 3 residues past the end of the read, so its final part is completed from the germline J gene. The chain links TRBV29-1 to TRBJ2-3; 7 bases line up with TRBD1. The CDR3 has 13 amino acids. The V gene's germline CDR1 is SQVTM and CDR2 ANQGSEA. The J segment lost 5 bases and the V segment lost 2 bases, leaving 4 bases of the junction unmatched. The CDR3 here is CSVERGRKDTQYF. The covered CDR3 bases are TGCAGCGTTGAAAGGGGGCGGAAAGATACG.

This clone was counted at least ten times. The sequenced fragment ends 3 residues before the CDR3 boundary, so the rest is inferred from the germline J gene. V usage is TRBV19 and J usage is TRBJ1-5, with D perhaps TRBD1 (6 bases). The germline V and J ends were trimmed by 11 bases and 2 bases, with 13 bases remaining between them. CDR1 LNHDA and CDR2 SQIVND come from the germline V gene (reference sequence). The CDR3 has 13 residues. Partial CDR3 DNA: TGTGCCTCAACTCGGACAGGCAATCAGCCC. Translating gives CASTRTGNQP. The entire CDR3 sequence reads CASTRTGNQPQHF.

This clone was detected ten times or more. Read coverage stops 3 residues before the CDR3 terminus; the germline J gene supplies the remainder. The chain uses TRBV5-1 and TRBJ2-6, with TRBD1 as a possible D gene (6 bases). Germline V lookup: CDR1 SGHRS, CDR2 YFSETQ. The ends were cut back, 0 bases at V and 2 bases at J, with 12 bases in the middle. The CDR3 consists of 17 residues. This CDR3 reads CASSLGQGRAGANVLTF. CDR3 DNA, as far as it was read: TGCGCCAGCAGCTTGGGTCAGGGGCGCGCTGGGGCCAACGTC.

There are many counts of this clone. The CDR3 end falls 3 residues outside the read, so it is completed with the germline J gene. The chain has TRBV7-9 and TRBJ2-5; 10 nucleotides line up with TRBD1. The CDR3 is 13 residues long. V shed 4 bases, J shed 7 bases, and the junction held 3 bases outside the gene matches. CDR1 is SEHNR, CDR2 FQNEAQ, per germline (reference sequence). Here the CDR3 reads CASSSGQGRTQYF. The part of the CDR3 DNA that was read is TGTGCCAGCAGCTCGGGACAGGGGCGGACC.

This clone appeared many times. The sequenced CDR3 bases are TGTGCCAGCAGCCCTCCAGGGAGCGGGAGCTCCTACGAG. Translating it yields CASSPPGSGSSYE. The entire CDR3 protein is CASSPPGSGSSYEQYF. The chain couples TRBV13 to TRBJ2-7; 8 bases are a match to TRBD2. The CDR3 end lies 3 residues beyond the end of the read and is filled in from the germline J gene. The V gene's germline CDR1 is PRHDT and CDR2 FYEKMQ (reference sequence). The V segment lost 5 bases and the J segment 0 bases; nucleotides outside the gene matches: 9. The CDR3 totals 16 residues.

This clone has a count of ten or more. The read halts 3 residues ahead of the CDR3 end, with the missing end drawn from the germline J gene. This chain links TRBV6-1 with TRBJ1-3, with a weak D call TRBD1 (5 bases). The ends were cut back, 0 bases at V and 2 bases at J, with 11 bases in the middle. The CDR3 loop spans 16 amino acids. Germline V lookup: CDR1 MNHNS, CDR2 SASEGT. The sequenced part of the CDR3 DNA is TGTGCCAGCAGTGAAGCAAGAGGGGCAGCTGGAAACACC. Translating gives CASSEARGAAGNT. The complete CDR3 reads CASSEARGAAGNTIYF.

This clone was recorded at least ten times. The observed sequence ends 3 residues before the CDR3 terminus, with the missing tail filled in from the germline J gene. The chain is built from TRBV5-5 and TRBJ2-7, with D unclear. From germline, CDR1 is SGHKS and CDR2 YYEKEE (reference sequence). The V and J ends lost 2 bases and 5 bases respectively, with 5 bases between them. The CDR3 totals 11 residues. The CDR3 region is CASSFYHEQYF. The CDR3 DNA, read in part, is TGTGCCAGCAGCTTTTATCACGAG.

This clone was seen ten or more times. The CDR3 end is not reached by the read, which stops 3 residues before it; the germline J gene fills it in. The chain has TRBV2 and TRBJ2-7, with 7 positions matching TRBD1. This CDR3 spans 12 amino acids. The trim removed 10 bases at V and 6 bases at J, leaving 9 bases unmatched. Germline lookup yields CDR1 SNHLY and CDR2 FYNNEI. CDR3 sequence reads: CATFVRGSEQYF. The part of the CDR3 DNA that was read is TGTGCCACCTTCGTCAGGGGGTCCGAG.

This clone was recorded many times. The CDR3 end is not reached by the read, which stops 3 residues before it; the germline J gene fills it in. J is TRBJ1-2 and V is TRBV7-8; tentative D call: TRBD1 (6 bases). The CDR3 sequence is 14 residues long. Germline values: CDR1 SGHVS, CDR2 FQNEAQ. The germline V and J ends were trimmed by 2 bases and 4 bases, with 11 bases remaining between them. CDR3 DNA (partial): TGTGCCAGCAGCTTAAAGACAGGCGGCTATGGC. Translated: CASSLKTGGYG. The full CDR3 protein reads CASSLKTGGYGYTF. The variable domain in full, with the rest retrieved from reference TRBV7-8 and TRBJ1-2, is GAGVSQSPRYKVAKRGQDVALRCDPISGHVSLFWYQQALGQGPEFLTYFQNEAQLDKSGLPSDRFFAERPEGSVSTLKIQRTQQEDSAVYLCASSLKTGGYGYTFGSGTRLTVV.

This clone was recorded at least ten times. The CDR3 end falls 3 residues outside the read, so it is completed with the germline J gene. This chain joins TRBV7-9 and TRBJ2-2, with 7 bases matching TRBD1. CDR3 size: 15 residues. With 4 bases clipped from V and 6 bases from J, the junction kept 8 bases outside the gene matches. CDR1 and CDR2 (germline): SEHNR, FQNEAQ (reference sequence). Here the CDR3 reads CASSSPDRAPGELFF. The part of the CDR3 DNA that was read is TGTGCCAGCAGCTCCCCCGACAGGGCCCCCGGGGAG.

This clone was picked up many times. CDR3 amino acids: CASSPPSGGPSQGTQYF. The DNA read from the CDR3 is TGTGCCAGCTCACCACCTAGCGGGGGGCCGTCGCAGGGTACG. The rearrangement joins TRBV18 to TRBJ2-3, with TRBD2 matching 10 bases. Sequencing ends 3 residues short of the CDR3 end; the germline J gene provides the rest. CDR1 is KGHSH and CDR2 is LQKENI in the germline V gene. J lost 8 bases, V lost 0 bases, and 11 bases had no gene match. This CDR3 spans 17 amino acids.

Many counts were recorded for this clone. Read data end 3 residues before the CDR3 end; the end is taken from the germline J gene. V is TRBV6-1 and J is TRBJ1-2, with 11 bases fitting TRBD1. The trim removed 0 bases at V and 4 bases at J, leaving 4 bases unmatched. The germline V gene encodes CDR1 MNHNS and CDR2 SASEGT. This CDR3 is 16 amino acids long. The sequenced part of the CDR3 DNA is TGTGCCAGCAGTGAAGCTAGAGGACAGGGGGCCTATGGC. Translating gives CASSEARGQGAYG. The full CDR3 reads CASSEARGQGAYGYTF.